The 17 T cell receptor beta chains below all came from one sample that was sequenced in a study of CD8 T cells in Susac syndrome (dated by TCRdb to between 2017 and 2020). Libraries were constructed by the immunoSEQ multiplex PCR assay. RNA was extracted using the RNeasy kit, and roughly 0.5 to 1 ug of the RNA was reverse transcribed with random hexamers. TCRdb passed the public sequencing reads through fastp at Q25 and MiXCR, retaining productive beta sequences. Rows matching on CDR3 protein sequence are summarized as one entry with the most common DNA and genes. This sample comprises some 200,000 distinct CDR3 sequences, approximately 94% of them detected only once. The ten largest clonotypes hold more than 0.08% of the sample. Material: CD4+ T cells from PBMCs. The receptors originated from a human donor with Susac syndrome.

There are a few counts of this clonotype. The V call is TRBV7-9, the J call TRBJ1-1; no firm D call. The germline gives CDR1 SEHNR, CDR2 FQNEAQ (reference sequence). This CDR3 is 12 amino acids long. V was trimmed by 6 bases and J by 5 bases, leaving 10 bases between them. Written as DNA, the CDR3 is TGTGCCAGCAGTCCCGTGGAGACTGAAGCTTTCTTT. This codes for CASSPVETEAFF.

The gene calls are TRBV12-3 or TRBV12-4 and TRBJ1-6; D is possibly TRBD1 (5 bases). Trimming left V 5 bases short and J 9 bases short, with 17 bases between. This CDR3 region has 15 residues. The CDR3 DNA follows: TGTGCCAGCAGTCTGGGGCAGGGCGATTCTTCACCCCTCCACTTT. Translation gives CASSLGQGDSSPLHF.

The V gene is TRBV7-8, the J gene TRBJ1-5; the match to TRBD1 covers 10 bases. Per germline, CDR1 SGHVS and CDR2 FQNEAQ. V shed 1 base, J shed 6 bases, and the junction held 3 bases outside the gene matches. The CDR3 covers 15 residues. The DNA for the CDR3 is TGTGCCAGCAGCTTAGTCGGGACAGGGGTTCAGCCCCAGCATTTT. The encoded protein is CASSLVGTGVQPQHF.

CDR3: CSATREGNTEAFF. The CDR3 region has the DNA TGCAGTGCTACCCGGGAGGGAAACACTGAAGCTTTCTTT. V and J are TRBV20-1 and TRBJ1-1; D is unresolved. Germline CDR1 DFQATT, CDR2 SNEGSKA (reference sequence). Trimming removed 4 bases at V and 2 bases at J, with 11 bases between. This CDR3 contains 13 residues.

In this sample, this clonotype turned up once. V and J are TRBV1 and TRBJ2-1; TRBD2 is taken as the D call from the table, unchecked against the DNA. TRBV1 is reported as a pseudogene. The CDR3 length is 16 residues. The DNA of the CDR3 is TGCACCAGCAGCCAAGACTCACGGGGGAGGTACAATGAGCAGTTCTTC. It translates to CTSSQDSRGRYNEQFF.

The chain combines TRBV24-1 with TRBJ2-7, with unresolved D. Germline V lookup: CDR1 KGHDR, CDR2 SFDVKD. Trimming removed 10 bases at V and 4 bases at J, with 7 bases between. The CDR3 contains 10 residues. For the CDR3, the DNA is TGTGCCACTTCCTTTTACGAGCAGTACTTC. As protein: CATSFYEQYF.

V usage is TRBV14 and J usage is TRBJ2-3; D is ambiguous. In germline, CDR1 is SGHDN, CDR2 FVKESK. V was shortened by 3 bases and J by 1 base, with 5 bases between the two germline ends. CDR3 length: 13 residues. CDR3 sequence: CASSQTRTDTQYF. The CDR3 bases are TGTGCCAGCAGCCAGACTCGCACAGATACGCAGTATTTT.

The rearrangement joins TRBV6-4 to TRBJ2-7; D uncertain. The germline V and J ends were trimmed by 2 bases and 4 bases, with 3 bases remaining between them. This CDR3 region has 11 residues. CDR1 and CDR2 from the germline V gene are MRHNA and SNTAGT. The CDR3 DNA sequence: TGTGCCAGCAGTGACCTTTACGAGCAGTACTTC. As protein: CASSDLYEQYF.

The chain uses TRBV7-7 and TRBJ1-5; the match to TRBD1 covers 8 bases. From germline, CDR1 is SSHAT and CDR2 FNYEAQ (reference sequence). J lost 4 bases, V lost 2 bases, and 7 bases had no gene match. CDR3 size: 16 residues. The CDR3 region is CASSLHPWTGNQPQHF. CDR3 DNA sequence: TGTGCCAGCAGCTTACATCCCTGGACAGGGAATCAGCCCCAGCATTTT.

The chain combines TRBV7-2 with TRBJ1-6, with D tentatively TRBD1 (6 bases). This CDR3 has 17 amino acids. Trimming took 3 bases from V and 7 from J, leaving 19 bases between them. Germline V CDR1 and CDR2: SGHTA, FQGNSA. CDR3 residues: CASSFRTTGMTNSPLHF. The DNA for the CDR3 is TGTGCCAGCAGCTTTCGAACCACAGGGATGACGAATTCACCCCTCCACTTT.

This clonotype was detected only once. A junction end diverges from the germline sequence, so it may reflect a read error. The V call is TRBV6-1, the J call TRBJ2-6, with 9 bases that match TRBD1. The CDR3 spans 16 residues. Germline CDR1 is MNHNS and CDR2 is SASEGT. In DNA form, the CDR3 reads TGTGCCAGCAGAGAAGGGACAGGGTCTGGGGCCAACGTCCTGACTTTC. It encodes CASREGTGSGANVLTF.

The V gene is TRBV11-2, the J gene TRBJ1-2; 11 nucleotides match TRBD1. The CDR3 has 13 amino acids. CDR1 and CDR2 from the germline V gene are SGHAT and FQNNGV. Unmatched junction bases numbered 4, after V lost 5 bases and J lost 8 bases. CDR3: CASSQGQGGGYTF. The CDR3 DNA reads as TGTGCCAGCAGCCAGGGACAGGGGGGAGGCTACACCTTC.

The chain joins TRBV25-1 to TRBJ1-1; D is unresolved. Germline V gene lookup returns CDR1 MGHDK and CDR2 SYGVNS. V lost 7 bases and J 1 base, leaving 13 bases between the germline ends. CDR3 length: 14 amino acids. The CDR3 is CASIKSGPNTEAFF. Here the CDR3 DNA reads TGTGCCAGCATTAAGAGTGGCCCGAACACTGAAGCTTTCTTT.

The chain is built from TRBV4-2 and TRBJ1-1; TRBD1 agrees at 9 bases. CDR1 is LGHNA, CDR2 YNFKEQ, per germline. CDR3 length equals 14 residues. J lost 5 bases, V lost 1 base, and 2 bases had no gene match. CDR3 DNA sequence: TGTGCCAGCAGCCAAGTTGGACAGGGGACTGAAGCTTTCTTT. Translating it yields CASSQVGQGTEAFF.

This clonotype has a handful of counts. The rearrangement uses TRBV3-1 and TRBJ1-5, with no clear D. CDR3 length: 14 amino acids. Germline values: CDR1 LGHDT, CDR2 YNNKEL (reference sequence). V was shortened by 1 base and J by 2 bases, with 6 bases between the two germline ends. CDR3 DNA sequence: TGTGCCAGCAGCCAAGGGCAGGGCAATCAGCCCCAGCATTTT. This translates into CASSQGQGNQPQHF.

The gene calls are TRBV30 and TRBJ1-2; D is unresolved. Germline CDR1 and CDR2: GTSNPN and SVGIG (reference sequence). Deletions cut 8 bases from V and 0 bases from J, with 16 bases between. CDR3 size: 14 residues. CDR3 loop: CANTGQNANYGYTF. CDR3 nucleotides: TGTGCCAACACCGGTCAGAACGCTAACTATGGCTACACCTTC.

The CDR3: CASSVGGWNTEAFF. The CDR3 DNA follows: TGTGCCAGCAGCGTCGGTGGCTGGAACACTGAAGCTTTCTTT. V usage is TRBV9 and J usage is TRBJ1-1, with no clear D. The CDR3 runs 14 residues. Germline CDR1 reads SGDLS; CDR2 reads YYNGEE. V lost 2 bases and J lost 1, with 9 bases in between.